This TCR beta chain was captured by sequencing in a study of T-cell reconstitution after alpha-beta-depleted transplantation in children. Notes on the study in general: Alpha-beta T cells about two months after transplant reportedly derived from several hundred expanded graft clones. Diversity and T-cell counts at one year after transplant derived mostly from new T cells. The origin of high day-60 TCRbeta diversity in some patients lay in surviving recipient T cells and thymic progenitors.

Points on this clonotype: Its antigen is unknown.

Looked up from germline, CDR1 is MNHNS and CDR2 is SASEGT. The CDR3 extends over 15 amino acids. V lost 5 bases and J lost 8; bases outside the gene matches: 4. Preparation of the TCRbeta library used unique molecular identifiers. TCRdb analysed the PCR reads with MiXCR anew, one entry per CDR3 protein. Of some 100,000 distinct CDR3 sequences listed, 15% are singletons. The clonotype originates from a male patient between 2 and 15 years old who had a stem cell transplant for acute lymphoblastic leukemia, so the T cells may come from the graft donor. The material was PBMCs, mostly from graft donor cells, obtained 180 days after TCRalphabeta/CD19-depleted stem cell transplant. V usage is TRBV6-1 and J usage is TRBJ2-1, with TRBD2 identical over 15 bases. The CDR3 here is CASSKGTSGGYEQFF. Here the CDR3 DNA reads TGTGCCAGCAGTAAAGGGACTAGCGGGGGGTATGAGCAGTTCTTC.